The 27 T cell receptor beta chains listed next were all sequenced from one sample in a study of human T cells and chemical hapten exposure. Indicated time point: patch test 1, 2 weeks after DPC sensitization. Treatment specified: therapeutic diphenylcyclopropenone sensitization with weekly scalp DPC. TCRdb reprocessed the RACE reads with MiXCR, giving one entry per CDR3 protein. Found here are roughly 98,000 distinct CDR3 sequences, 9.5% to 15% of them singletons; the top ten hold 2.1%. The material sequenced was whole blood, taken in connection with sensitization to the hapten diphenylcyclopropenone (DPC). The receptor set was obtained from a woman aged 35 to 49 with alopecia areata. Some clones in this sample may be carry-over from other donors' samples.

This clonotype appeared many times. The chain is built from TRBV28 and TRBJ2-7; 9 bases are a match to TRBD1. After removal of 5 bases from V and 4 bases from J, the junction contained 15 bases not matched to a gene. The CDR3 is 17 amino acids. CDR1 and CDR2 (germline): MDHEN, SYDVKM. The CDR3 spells CASSPPPGQGKLYEQYF. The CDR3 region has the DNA TGTGCCAGCAGTCCTCCTCCGGGACAGGGAAAATTGTACGAGCAGTACTTC.

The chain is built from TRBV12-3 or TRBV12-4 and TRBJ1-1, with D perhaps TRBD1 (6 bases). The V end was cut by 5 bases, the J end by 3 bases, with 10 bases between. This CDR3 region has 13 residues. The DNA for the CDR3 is TGTGCCAGCAGTGGACAGACAGACACTGAAGCTTTCTTT. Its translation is CASSGQTDTEAFF.

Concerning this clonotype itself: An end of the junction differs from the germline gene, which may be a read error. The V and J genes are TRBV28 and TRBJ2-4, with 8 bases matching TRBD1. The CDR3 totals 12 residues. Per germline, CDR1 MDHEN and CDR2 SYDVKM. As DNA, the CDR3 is TGTGCCAGCAGTCAGACAGGGGTCCTCGTGGGCTTC. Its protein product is CASSQTGVLVGF.

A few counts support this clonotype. This chain's CDR3 is CASSLQGKETQYF. DNA for the CDR3: TGTGCCAGCAGCTTGCAGGGGAAAGAGACCCAGTACTTC. V is TRBV5-5 and J is TRBJ2-5; the D gene is possibly TRBD1 (6 bases). Looked up from germline, CDR1 is SGHKS and CDR2 is YYEKEE (reference sequence). This CDR3 spans 13 amino acids. With 1 base removed from V and 3 bases from J, the gap between germline ends came to 7 bases. Full variable domain (rest looked up from reference TRBV5-5 and TRBJ2-5): DAGVTQSPTHLIKTRGQQVTLRCSPISGHKSVSWYQQVLGQGPQFIFQYYEKEERGRGNFPDRFSARQFPNYSSELNVNALLLGDSALYLCASSLQGKETQYFGPGTRLLVL.

CDR3 protein: CAWSVTGGQWNEQFF. CDR3 sequence (DNA): TGTGCCTGGAGTGTGACGGGAGGACAGTGGAATGAGCAGTTCTTC. The chain links TRBV30 to TRBJ2-1, with D tentatively TRBD2 (7 bases). Trimming cost V 0 bases and J 7 bases, with 16 bases left between them. CDR1 and CDR2 (germline): GTSNPN, SVGIG (reference sequence). The CDR3 consists of 15 residues.

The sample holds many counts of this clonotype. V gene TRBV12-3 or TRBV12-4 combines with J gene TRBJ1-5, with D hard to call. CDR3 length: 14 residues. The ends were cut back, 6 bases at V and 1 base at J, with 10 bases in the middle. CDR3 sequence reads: CASSLTWSNQPQHF. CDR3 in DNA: TGTGCCAGCAGCCTGACTTGGAGCAATCAGCCCCAGCATTTT.

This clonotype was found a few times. CDR3 region: CASSQELGNQPQHF. CDR3 sequence (DNA): TGTGCCAGCAGCCAGGAATTGGGCAATCAGCCCCAGCATTTT. The chain is built from TRBV3-1 and TRBJ1-5; unclear D gene. The V gene lost 3 bases and the J gene lost 2 bases, with 8 bases spanning the gap. The CDR3 totals 14 residues. Germline-derived CDR1 and CDR2 are LGHDT and YNNKEL (reference sequence).

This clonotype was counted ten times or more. CDR3 sequence (DNA): TGTGCCAGCAGCTTGGTACAATCGGGCGAGCAGTACTTC. It translates to CASSLVQSGEQYF. The rearrangement links TRBV7-9 to TRBJ2-7; D is unclear. V lost 3 bases and J lost 6, with 12 bases in between. The CDR3 covers 13 residues. Germline assignment: CDR1 SEHNR and CDR2 FQNEAQ (reference sequence).

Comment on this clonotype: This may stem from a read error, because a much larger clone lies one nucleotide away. The CDR3 protein is CASSYSIPTYSYTF. The CDR3 DNA is TGTGCCAGCAGTTACTCGATACCCACCTATAGCTACACCTTC. The V and J genes are TRBV6-2 or TRBV6-3 and TRBJ1-2; D unresolved. The CDR3 consists of 14 residues. CDR1 is MNHEY, CDR2 SVGEGT, per germline.

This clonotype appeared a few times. CDR3 region: CASSLDPGANEKLFF. Here the CDR3 DNA reads TGCGCCAGCAGCTTGGATCCAGGGGCTAATGAAAAACTGTTTTTT. The rearrangement joins TRBV5-1 to TRBJ1-4, with a weak D call TRBD1 (6 bases). Trimming removed 0 bases at V and 3 bases at J, with 9 bases between. The germline gives CDR1 SGHRS, CDR2 YFSETQ. This CDR3 region has 15 residues.

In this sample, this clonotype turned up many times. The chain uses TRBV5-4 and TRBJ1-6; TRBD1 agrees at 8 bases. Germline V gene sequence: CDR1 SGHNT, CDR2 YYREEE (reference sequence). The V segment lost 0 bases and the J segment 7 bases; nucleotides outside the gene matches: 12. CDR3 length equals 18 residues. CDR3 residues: CASSLALWQGATNSPLHF. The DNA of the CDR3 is TGTGCCAGCAGCTTGGCCTTATGGCAGGGGGCGACGAATTCACCCCTCCACTTT.

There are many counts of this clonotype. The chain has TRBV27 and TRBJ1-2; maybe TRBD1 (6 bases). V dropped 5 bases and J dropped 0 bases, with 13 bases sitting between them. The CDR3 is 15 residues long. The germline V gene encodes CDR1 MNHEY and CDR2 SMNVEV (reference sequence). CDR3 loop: CASSTLTGPNYGYTF. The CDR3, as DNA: TGTGCCAGCAGTACCCTGACAGGACCTAACTATGGCTACACCTTC.

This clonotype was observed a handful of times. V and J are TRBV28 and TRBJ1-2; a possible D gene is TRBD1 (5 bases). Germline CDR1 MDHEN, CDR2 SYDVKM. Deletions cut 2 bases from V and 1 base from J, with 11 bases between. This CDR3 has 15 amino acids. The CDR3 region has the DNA TGTGCCAGCAGTTTAGGGCACGGGGGTAACTATGGCTACACCTTC. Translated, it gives CASSLGHGGNYGYTF.

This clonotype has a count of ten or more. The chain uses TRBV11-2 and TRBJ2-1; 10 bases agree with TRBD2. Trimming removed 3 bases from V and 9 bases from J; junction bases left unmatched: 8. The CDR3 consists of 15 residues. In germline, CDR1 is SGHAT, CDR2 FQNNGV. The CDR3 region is CASSFIAGGKGEQFF. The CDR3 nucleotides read TGTGCCAGCAGCTTTATAGCGGGAGGCAAGGGTGAGCAGTTCTTC.

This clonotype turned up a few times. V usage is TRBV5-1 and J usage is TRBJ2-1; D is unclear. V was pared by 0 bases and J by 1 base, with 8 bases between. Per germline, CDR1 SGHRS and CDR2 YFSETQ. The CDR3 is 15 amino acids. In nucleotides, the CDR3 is TGCGCCAGCAGCTTGGGGTTTAGTTCCTACAATGAGCAGTTCTTC. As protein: CASSLGFSSYNEQFF.

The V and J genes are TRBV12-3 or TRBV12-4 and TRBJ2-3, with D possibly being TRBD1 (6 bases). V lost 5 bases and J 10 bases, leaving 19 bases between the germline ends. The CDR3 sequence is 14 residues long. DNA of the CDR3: TGTGCCAGCAGTCCACAGGGCCCGGTTGGGGCGCAGTATTTT. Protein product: CASSPQGPVGAQYF.

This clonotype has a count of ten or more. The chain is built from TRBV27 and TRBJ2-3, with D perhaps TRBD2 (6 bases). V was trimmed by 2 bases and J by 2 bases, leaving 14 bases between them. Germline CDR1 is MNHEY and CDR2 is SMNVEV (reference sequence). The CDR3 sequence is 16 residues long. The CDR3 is CASSLNVAVYTDTQYF. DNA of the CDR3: TGTGCCAGCAGTTTAAATGTAGCGGTGTACACAGATACGCAGTATTTT.

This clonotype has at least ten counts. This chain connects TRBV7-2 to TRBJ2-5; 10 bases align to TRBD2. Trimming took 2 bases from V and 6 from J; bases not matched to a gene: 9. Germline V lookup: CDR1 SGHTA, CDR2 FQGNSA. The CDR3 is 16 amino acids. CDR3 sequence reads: CASSLTIAGGGQTQYF. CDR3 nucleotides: TGTGCCAGCAGCTTAACAATAGCGGGAGGTGGCCAGACCCAGTACTTC.

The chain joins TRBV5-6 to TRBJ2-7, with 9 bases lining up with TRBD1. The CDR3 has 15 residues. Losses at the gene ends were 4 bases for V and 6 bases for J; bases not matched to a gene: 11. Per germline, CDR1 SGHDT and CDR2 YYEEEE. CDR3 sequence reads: CASSPTGTGFPEQYF. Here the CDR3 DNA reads TGTGCCAGCAGCCCGACCGGGACAGGGTTTCCCGAGCAGTACTTC. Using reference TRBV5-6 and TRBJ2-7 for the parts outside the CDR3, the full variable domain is DAGVTQSPTHLIKTRGQQVTLRCSPKSGHDTVSWYQQALGQGPQFIFQYYEEEERQRGNFPDRFSGHQFPNYSSELNVNALLLGDSALYLCASSPTGTGFPEQYFGPGTRLTVT.

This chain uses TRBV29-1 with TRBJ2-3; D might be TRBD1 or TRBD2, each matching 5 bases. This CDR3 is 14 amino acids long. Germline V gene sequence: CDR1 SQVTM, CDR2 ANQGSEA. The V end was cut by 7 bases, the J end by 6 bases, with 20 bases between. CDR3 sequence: CSASSGLGGDTQYF. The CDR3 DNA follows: TGCAGCGCCTCTTCGGGGCTCGGCGGGGATACGCAGTATTTT.

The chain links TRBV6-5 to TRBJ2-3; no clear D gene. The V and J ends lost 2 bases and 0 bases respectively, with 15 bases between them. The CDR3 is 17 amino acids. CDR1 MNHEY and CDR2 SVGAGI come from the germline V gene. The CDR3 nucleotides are TGTGCCAGCAGTTACGCCGGACGGTTATCTAGCACAGATACGCAGTATTTT. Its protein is CASSYAGRLSSTDTQYF.

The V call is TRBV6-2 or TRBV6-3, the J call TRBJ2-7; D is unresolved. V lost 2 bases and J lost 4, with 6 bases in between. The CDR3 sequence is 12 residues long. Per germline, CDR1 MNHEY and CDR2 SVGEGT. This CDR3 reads CASSYTQYEQYF. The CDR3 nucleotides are TGTGCCAGCAGTTACACCCAGTACGAGCAGTACTTC.

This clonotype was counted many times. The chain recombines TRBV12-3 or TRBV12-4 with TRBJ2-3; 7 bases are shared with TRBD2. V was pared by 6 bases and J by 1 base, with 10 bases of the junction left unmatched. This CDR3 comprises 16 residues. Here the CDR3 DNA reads TGTGCCAGCAGGTCTCGGGCGGGAGACGGCACAGATACGCAGTATTTT. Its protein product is CASRSRAGDGTDTQYF.

The CDR3 sequence: CASSPRTDTDTQYF. As DNA, the CDR3 is TGCGCCAGCAGCCCACGGACAGATACAGATACGCAGTATTTT. V and J are TRBV5-1 and TRBJ2-3, with TRBD1 as a possible D gene (6 bases). Germline CDR1 and CDR2: SGHRS and YFSETQ. The CDR3 totals 14 residues. V was cut by 4 bases and J by 3 bases, with 12 bases left in between.

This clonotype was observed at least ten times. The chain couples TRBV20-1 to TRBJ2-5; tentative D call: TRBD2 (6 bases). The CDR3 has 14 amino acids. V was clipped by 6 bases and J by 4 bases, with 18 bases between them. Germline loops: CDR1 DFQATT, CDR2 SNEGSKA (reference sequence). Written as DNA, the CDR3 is TGCAGTGCGGGGGGTATTGGTAGGGGAGAGACCCAGTACTTC. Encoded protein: CSAGGIGRGETQYF.

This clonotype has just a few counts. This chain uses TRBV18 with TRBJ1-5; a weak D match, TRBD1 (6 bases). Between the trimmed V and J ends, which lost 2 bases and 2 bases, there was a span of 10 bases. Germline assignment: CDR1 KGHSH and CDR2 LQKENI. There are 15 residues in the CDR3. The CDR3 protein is CASSPGGAGNQPQHF. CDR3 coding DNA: TGTGCCAGCTCACCAGGGGGCGCGGGCAATCAGCCCCAGCATTTT.

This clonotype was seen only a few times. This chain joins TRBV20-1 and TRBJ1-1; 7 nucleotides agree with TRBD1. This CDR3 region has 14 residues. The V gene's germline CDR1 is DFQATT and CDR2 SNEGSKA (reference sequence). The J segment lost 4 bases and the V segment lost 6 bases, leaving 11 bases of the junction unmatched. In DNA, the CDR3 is TGCAGTGCCCCGAAACAGGGGAGGGGCACTGAAGCTTTCTTT. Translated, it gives CSAPKQGRGTEAFF.